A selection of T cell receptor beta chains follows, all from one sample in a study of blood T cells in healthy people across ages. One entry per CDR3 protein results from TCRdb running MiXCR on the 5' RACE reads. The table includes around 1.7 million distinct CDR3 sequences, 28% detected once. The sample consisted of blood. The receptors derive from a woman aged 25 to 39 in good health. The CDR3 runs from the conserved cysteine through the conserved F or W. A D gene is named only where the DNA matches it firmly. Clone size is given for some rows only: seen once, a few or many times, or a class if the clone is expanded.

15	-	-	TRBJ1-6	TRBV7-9	CASSLGGRNNSPLHF	TGTGCCAGCAGCTTAGGGGGACGGAATAATTCACCCCTCCACTTT
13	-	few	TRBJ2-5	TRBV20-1	CSAKGSPEETQYF	TGCAGTGCTAAAGGTTCCCCGGAAGAGACCCAGTACTTC
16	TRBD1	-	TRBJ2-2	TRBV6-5	CASSPLGGTGGEELFF	TGTGCCAGCAGTCCACTCGGGGGGACAGGGGGAGAGGAGCTGTTTTTT
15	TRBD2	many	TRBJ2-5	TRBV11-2	CASSPSGGALETQYF	TGTGCCAGCAGCCCCAGCGGGGGGGCCTTGGAGACCCAGTACTTC
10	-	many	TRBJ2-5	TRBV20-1	CSADQETQYF	TGCAGTGCAGACCAAGAGACCCAGTACTTC
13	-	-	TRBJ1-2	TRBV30	CAWSVSLRGDYTF	TGTGCCTGGAGTGTATCCCTAAGGGGGGACTACACCTTC
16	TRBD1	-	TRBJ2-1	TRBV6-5	CASSYGTGDPYNEQFF	TGTGCCAGCAGCTACGGGACAGGGGATCCCTACAATGAGCAGTTCTTC
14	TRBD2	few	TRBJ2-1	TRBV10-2	CAGGLAADYNEQFF	TGCGCCGGCGGACTAGCGGCTGACTACAATGAGCAGTTCTTC
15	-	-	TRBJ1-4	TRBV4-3	CASSQEGSVGEKLFF	TGCGCCAGCAGCCAAGAAGGGTCGGTGGGTGAAAAACTGTTTTTT
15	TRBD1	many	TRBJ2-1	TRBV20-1	CSASLTGSVANEQFF	TGCAGTGCTAGCCTGACAGGGTCCGTCGCCAATGAGCAGTTCTTC
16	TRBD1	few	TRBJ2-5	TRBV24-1	CATSEPRTGDQETQYF	TGTGCCACCAGTGAGCCTCGGACAGGGGACCAAGAGACCCAGTACTTC
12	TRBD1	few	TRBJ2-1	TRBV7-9	CASSLGDRGQFF	TGTGCCAGCAGCTTAGGGGACAGGGGGCAGTTCTTC
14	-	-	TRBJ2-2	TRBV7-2	CASSLRRDGGELFF	TGTGCCAGCAGCTTAAGGAGGGATGGCGGGGAGCTGTTTTTT
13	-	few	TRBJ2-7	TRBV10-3	CAISARSDGEQYF	TGTGCCATCAGTGCCAGAAGCGACGGCGAGCAGTACTTC
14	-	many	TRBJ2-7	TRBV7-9	CASSLAVTPTRQYF	TGTGCCAGCAGCTTAGCGGTGACCCCCACCCGGCAGTACTTC
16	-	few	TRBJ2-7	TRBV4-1	CASSQMGSPATYEQYF	TGCGCCAGCAGCCAAATGGGGTCCCCGGCTACCTACGAGCAGTACTTC
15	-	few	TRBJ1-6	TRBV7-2	CASSATSSYNSPLHF	TGTGCCAGCAGCGCAACGAGCTCCTATAATTCACCCCTCCACTTT
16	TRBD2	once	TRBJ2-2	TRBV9	CASSVGPSGATGELFF	TGTGCCAGCAGCGTAGGGCCTAGCGGGGCCACCGGGGAGCTGTTTTTT
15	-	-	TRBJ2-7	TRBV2	CASSEGGSSLYEQYF	TGTGCCAGCAGTGAAGGGGGATCCTCTCTCTACGAGCAGTACTTC
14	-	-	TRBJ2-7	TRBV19	CASSITPRSYEQYF	TGTGCCAGTAGTATAACACCTCGCTCCTACGAGCAGTACTTC
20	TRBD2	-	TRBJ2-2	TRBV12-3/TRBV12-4	CASTGQRDTGLAGGSGELFF	TGTGCCAGCACCGGCCAGAGGGACACCGGACTAGCGGGAGGGTCTGGGGAGCTGTTTTTT
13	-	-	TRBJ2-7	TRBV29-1	CSGSRGGAYEQYF	TGCAGCGGGAGTAGAGGGGGAGCCTACGAGCAGTACTTC
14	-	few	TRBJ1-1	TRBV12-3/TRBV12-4	CASTDGEMNTEAFF	TGTGCCAGCACTGACGGGGAAATGAACACTGAAGCTTTCTTT
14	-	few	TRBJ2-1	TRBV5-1	CASSLGSSYNERFF	TGCGCCAGCAGCTTGGGGTCTTCCTACAATGAGCGGTTCTTC
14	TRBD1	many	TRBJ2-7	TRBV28	CASSSAGTAYEQYF	TGTGCCAGCAGTTCCGCCGGGACAGCCTACGAGCAGTACTTC
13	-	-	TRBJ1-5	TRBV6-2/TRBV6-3	CASSYGEQQPQHF	TGTGCCAGCAGTTACGGGGAGCAGCAGCCCCAGCATTTT
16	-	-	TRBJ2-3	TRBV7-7	CASSLGDGIFTDTQYF	TGTGCCAGCAGCTTAGGCGACGGGATCTTCACAGATACGCAGTATTTT
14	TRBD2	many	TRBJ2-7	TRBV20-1	CSADLAGTAYEQYF	TGCAGTGCTGACCTAGCGGGAACCGCCTACGAGCAGTACTTC
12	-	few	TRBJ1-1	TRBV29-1	CSAPGPRAEAFF	TGCAGCGCTCCAGGCCCTCGCGCTGAAGCTTTCTTT
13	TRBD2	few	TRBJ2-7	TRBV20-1	CSALSGRAYEQYF	TGCAGTGCCTTGAGCGGGAGGGCCTACGAGCAGTACTTC
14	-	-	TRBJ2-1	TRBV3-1	CASNQPETGNEQFF	TGTGCCAGCAACCAACCGGAGACAGGCAATGAGCAGTTCTTC
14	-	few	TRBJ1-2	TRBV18	CASSPRQATDGYTF	TGTGCCAGCTCACCCAGACAGGCCACGGATGGCTACACCTTC
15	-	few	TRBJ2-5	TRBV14	CASSQVLAREETQYF	TGTGCCAGCAGCCAAGTTTTGGCCAGGGAAGAGACCCAGTACTTC
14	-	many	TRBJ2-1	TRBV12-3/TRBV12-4	CASSEATDANEQFF	TGTGCCAGCAGCGAGGCGACCGACGCCAATGAGCAGTTCTTC
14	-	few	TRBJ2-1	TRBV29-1	CSVEVHTRVNEQFF	TGCAGCGTTGAAGTCCACACCCGCGTGAATGAGCAGTTCTTC
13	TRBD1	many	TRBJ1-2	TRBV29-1	CSDDGDRNYGYTF	TGCAGCGATGACGGGGACAGGAACTATGGCTACACCTTC
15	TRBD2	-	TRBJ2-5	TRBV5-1	CASSEVAGFSETQYF	TGCGCCAGCAGCGAGGTAGCGGGATTTTCAGAGACCCAGTACTTC
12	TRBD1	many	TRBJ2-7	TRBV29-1	CSVRGQGNEQYF	TGCAGCGTTAGGGGACAGGGGAACGAGCAGTACTTC
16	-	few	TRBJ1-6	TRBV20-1	CSARDLGAGTNSPLHF	TGCAGTGCTAGAGATCTGGGGGCAGGAACTAATTCACCCCTCCACTTT
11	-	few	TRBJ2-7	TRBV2	CASSEVQEQYF	TGTGCCAGCAGTGAGGTCCAAGAGCAGTACTTC
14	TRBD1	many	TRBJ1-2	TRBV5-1	CASSRDRGELGYTF	TGCGCCAGCAGCCGTGACAGGGGGGAACTGGGCTACACCTTC
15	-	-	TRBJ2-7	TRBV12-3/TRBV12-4	CASSLYLPFLYEQYF	TGTGCCAGCAGTTTATACCTTCCTTTCTTATACGAGCAGTACTTC
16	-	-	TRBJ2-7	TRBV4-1	CASSQIRGTNIYEQYF	TGCGCCAGCAGCCAAATTCGGGGGACAAACATCTACGAGCAGTACTTC
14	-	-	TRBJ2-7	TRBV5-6	CASSSRDNLYEQYF	TGTGCCAGCAGCTCCCGGGACAACTTATACGAGCAGTACTTC
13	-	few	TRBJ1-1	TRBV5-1	CASSLDRNGGAFF	TGCGCCAGCAGCTTGGACAGGAACGGTGGGGCTTTCTTT
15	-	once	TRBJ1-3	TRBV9	CASNAGGESGNTIYF	TGTGCCAGCAACGCCGGGGGGGAATCTGGAAACACCATATATTTT
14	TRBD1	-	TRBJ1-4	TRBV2	CASGRQGPSEKLFF	TGTGCCAGCGGAAGACAGGGACCTTCGGAAAAACTGTTTTTT
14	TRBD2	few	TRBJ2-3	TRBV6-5	CASSSGSVPDTQYF	TGTGCCAGCAGCAGCGGGAGTGTCCCAGATACGCAGTATTTT
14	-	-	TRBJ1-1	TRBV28	CASSFGGVRAEAFF	TGTGCCAGCAGTTTTGGGGGGGTAAGGGCTGAAGCTTTCTTT
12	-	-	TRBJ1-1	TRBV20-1	CSAPDSCTEAFF	TGCAGTGCCCCGGACAGCTGCACTGAAGCTTTCTTT
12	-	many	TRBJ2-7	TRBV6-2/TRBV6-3	CASGQNYYEQYF	TGTGCCAGCGGGCAGAACTACTACGAGCAGTACTTC
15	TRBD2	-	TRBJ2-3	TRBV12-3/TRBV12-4	CASRKLAANTDTQYF	TGTGCCAGCAGAAAACTAGCGGCCAACACAGATACGCAGTATTTT
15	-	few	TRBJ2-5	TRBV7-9	CASSNSFSYQETQYF	TGTGCCAGCAGCAACTCCTTCAGCTACCAAGAGACCCAGTACTTC
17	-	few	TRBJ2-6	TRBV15	CATSRAVPSSGANVLTF	TGTGCCACCAGCAGGGCGGTCCCCAGCTCTGGGGCCAACGTCCTGACTTTC
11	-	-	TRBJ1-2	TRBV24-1	CATRWPDGYTF	TGTGCCACGCGGTGGCCGGATGGCTACACCTTC
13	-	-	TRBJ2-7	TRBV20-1	CSAHTGSHYEQYF	TGCAGTGCTCATACAGGTTCCCATTACGAGCAGTACTTC
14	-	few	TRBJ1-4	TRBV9	CASSVNGANEKLFF	TGTGCCAGCAGCGTTAACGGGGCTAATGAAAAACTGTTTTTT
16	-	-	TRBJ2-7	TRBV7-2	CASSLASQGGSYEQYF	TGTGCCAGCAGCTTAGCCTCGCAGGGTGGATCCTACGAGCAGTACTTC
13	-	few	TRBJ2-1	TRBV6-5	CASRSLVGGEQFF	TGTGCCAGCAGATCGTTAGTTGGGGGTGAGCAGTTCTTC
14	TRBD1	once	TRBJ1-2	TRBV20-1	CSARAGRDSYGYTF	TGCAGTGCTAGAGCAGGCCGGGACAGCTATGGCTACACCTTC